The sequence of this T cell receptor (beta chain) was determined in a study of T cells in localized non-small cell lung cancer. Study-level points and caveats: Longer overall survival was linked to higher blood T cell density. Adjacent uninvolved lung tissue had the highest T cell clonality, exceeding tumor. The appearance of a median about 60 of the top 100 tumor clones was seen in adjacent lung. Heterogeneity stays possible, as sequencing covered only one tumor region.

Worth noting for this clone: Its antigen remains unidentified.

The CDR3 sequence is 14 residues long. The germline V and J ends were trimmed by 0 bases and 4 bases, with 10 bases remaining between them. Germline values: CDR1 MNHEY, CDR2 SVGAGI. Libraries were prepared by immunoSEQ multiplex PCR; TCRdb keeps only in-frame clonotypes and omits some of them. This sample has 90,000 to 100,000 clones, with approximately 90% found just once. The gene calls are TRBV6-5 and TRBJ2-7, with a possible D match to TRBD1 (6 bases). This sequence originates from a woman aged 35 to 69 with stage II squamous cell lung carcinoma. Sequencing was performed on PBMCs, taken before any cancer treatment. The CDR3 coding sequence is TGTGCCAGCAGTTACTCGAGGACAGCATACGAGCAGTACTTC. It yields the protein CASSYSRTAYEQYF.